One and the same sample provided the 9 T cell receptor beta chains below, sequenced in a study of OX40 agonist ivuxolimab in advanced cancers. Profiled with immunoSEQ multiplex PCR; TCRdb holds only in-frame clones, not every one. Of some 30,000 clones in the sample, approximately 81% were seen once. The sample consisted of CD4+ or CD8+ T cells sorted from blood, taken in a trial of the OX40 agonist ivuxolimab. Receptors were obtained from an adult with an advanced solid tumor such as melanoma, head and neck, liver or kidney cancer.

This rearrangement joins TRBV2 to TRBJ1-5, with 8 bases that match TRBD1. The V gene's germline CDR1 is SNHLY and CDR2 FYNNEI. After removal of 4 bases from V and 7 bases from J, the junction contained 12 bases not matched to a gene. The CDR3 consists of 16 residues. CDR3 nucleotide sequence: TGTGCCAGCAGTGGACAGGGGTCCCTTAGCGGGCAGCCCCAGCATTTT. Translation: CASSGQGSLSGQPQHF.

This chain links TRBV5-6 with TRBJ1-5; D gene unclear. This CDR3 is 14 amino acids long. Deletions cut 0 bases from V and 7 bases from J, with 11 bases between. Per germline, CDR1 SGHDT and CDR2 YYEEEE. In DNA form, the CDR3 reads TGTGCCAGCAGCTTGGGACTTAGAACCCAGCCCCAGCATTTT. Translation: CASSLGLRTQPQHF.

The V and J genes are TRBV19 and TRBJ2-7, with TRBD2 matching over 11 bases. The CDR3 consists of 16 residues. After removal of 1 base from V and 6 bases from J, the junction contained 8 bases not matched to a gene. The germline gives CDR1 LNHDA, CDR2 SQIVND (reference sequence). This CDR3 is CASSIGLAGGRGEQYF. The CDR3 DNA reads TGTGCCAGTAGTATAGGGCTAGCGGGGGGACGAGGCGAGCAGTACTTC.

CDR3 sequence reads: CAWSGTANTEAFF. The CDR3, as DNA: TGTGCCTGGTCCGGGACGGCGAACACTGAAGCTTTCTTT. The chain recombines TRBV30 with TRBJ1-1; a weak D match, TRBD1 (5 bases). CDR1 and CDR2 from the germline V gene are GTSNPN and SVGIG (reference sequence). V lost 5 bases and J lost 1, with 11 bases in between. The CDR3 extends over 13 amino acids.

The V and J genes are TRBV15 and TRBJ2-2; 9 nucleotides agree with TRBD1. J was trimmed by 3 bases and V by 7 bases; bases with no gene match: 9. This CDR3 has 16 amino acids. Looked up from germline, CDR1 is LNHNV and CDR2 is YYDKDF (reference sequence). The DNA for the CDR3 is TGTGCCACCAAGGTCACAGGGGGCATGGACACCGGGGAGCTGTTTTTT. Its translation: CATKVTGGMDTGELFF.

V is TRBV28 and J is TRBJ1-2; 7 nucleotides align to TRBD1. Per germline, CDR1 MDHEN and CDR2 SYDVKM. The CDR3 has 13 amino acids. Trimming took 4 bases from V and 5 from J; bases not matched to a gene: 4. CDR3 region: CASSSGQIYGYTF. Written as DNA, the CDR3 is TGTGCCAGCAGTTCGGGACAGATTTATGGCTACACCTTC.

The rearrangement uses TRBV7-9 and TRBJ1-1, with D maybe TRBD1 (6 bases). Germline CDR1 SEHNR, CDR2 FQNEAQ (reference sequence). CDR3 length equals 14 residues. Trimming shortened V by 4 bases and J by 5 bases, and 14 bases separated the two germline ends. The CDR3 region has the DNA TGTGCCAGCAGCTCGACAGGCCTATTAACTGAAGCTTTCTTT. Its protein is CASSSTGLLTEAFF.

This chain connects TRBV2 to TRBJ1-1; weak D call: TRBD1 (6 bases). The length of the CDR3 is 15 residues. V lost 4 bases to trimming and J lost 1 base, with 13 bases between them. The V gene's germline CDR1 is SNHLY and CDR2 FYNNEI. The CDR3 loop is CASSVTGNSNTEAFF. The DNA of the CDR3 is TGTGCCAGCAGTGTTACAGGGAACTCGAACACTGAAGCTTTCTTT.

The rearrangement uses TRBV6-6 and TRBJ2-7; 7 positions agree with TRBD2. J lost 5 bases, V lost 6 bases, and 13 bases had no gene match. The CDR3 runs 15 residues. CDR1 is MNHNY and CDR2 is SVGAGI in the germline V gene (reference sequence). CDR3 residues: CASRAGLLISHEQYF. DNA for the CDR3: TGTGCCAGCAGAGCGGGACTACTCATTTCCCACGAGCAGTACTTC.